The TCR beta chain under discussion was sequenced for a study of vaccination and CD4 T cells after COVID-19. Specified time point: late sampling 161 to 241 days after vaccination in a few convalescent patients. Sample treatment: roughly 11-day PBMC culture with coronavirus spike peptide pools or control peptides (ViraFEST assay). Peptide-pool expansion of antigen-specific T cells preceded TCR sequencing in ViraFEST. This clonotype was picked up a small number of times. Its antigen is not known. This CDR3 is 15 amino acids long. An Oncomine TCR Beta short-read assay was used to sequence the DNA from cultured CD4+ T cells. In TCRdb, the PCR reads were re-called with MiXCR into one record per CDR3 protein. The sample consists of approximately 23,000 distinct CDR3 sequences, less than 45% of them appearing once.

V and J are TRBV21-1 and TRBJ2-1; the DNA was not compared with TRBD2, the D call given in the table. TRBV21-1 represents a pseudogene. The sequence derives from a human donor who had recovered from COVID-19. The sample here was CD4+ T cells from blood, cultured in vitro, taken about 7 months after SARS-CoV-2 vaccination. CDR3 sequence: CASSKGTSGPNEQFF. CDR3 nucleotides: TGTGCCAGCAGCAAAGGGACTAGCGGGCCCAATGAGCAGTTCTTC.